Below, 3 T cell receptor beta chains from the same sample are listed, as sequenced in a study of Ad26.COV2.S vaccination and SARS-CoV-2 variants. Only in-frame clones appear in the TCRdb table, and some are missing; sequencing was by immunoSEQ multiplex PCR. The repertoire holds some 340,000 clones, around four fifths seen once, with 2.1% in the top ten. The sample's treatment: some 20 received Ad26.COV2.S at low or high dose, single or two shots; 5 received placebo; per-sample allocation not given. Day 63 following the first vaccine or placebo injection was when the samples were taken. The sequencing here drew on peripheral blood, taken in a trial of Ad26.COV2.S vaccine versus placebo. These receptors were collected from a person aged 18-60 years who received the Ad26.COV2.S COVID-19 vaccine or a placebo.

This chain uses TRBV7-8 with TRBJ2-7; D is ambiguous. There are 12 residues in the CDR3. The ends were cut back, 2 bases at V and 6 bases at J, with 8 bases in the middle. Germline CDR1 reads SGHVS; CDR2 reads FQNEAQ. CDR3: CASSLRGGEQYF. DNA of the CDR3: TGTGCCAGCAGCTTAAGAGGCGGCGAGCAGTACTTC.

The chain is built from TRBV5-4 and TRBJ2-5; no clear D gene. There are 13 residues in the CDR3. The germline V and J ends were trimmed by 0 bases and 2 bases, with 5 bases remaining between them. Germline CDR1 and CDR2: SGHNT and YYREEE (reference sequence). In DNA, the CDR3 is TGTGCCAGCAGCTTGGGGCAGCAAGAGACCCAGTACTTC. The encoded protein is CASSLGQQETQYF.

The gene calls are TRBV5-1 and TRBJ1-4; TRBD1 might be the D (5 bases). The CDR3 length is 15 residues. In germline, CDR1 is SGHRS, CDR2 YFSETQ. Trimming pared 1 base from V and 10 bases from J, leaving 17 bases between. The CDR3: CASSLMTSGEGKLFF. Here the CDR3 DNA reads TGCGCCAGCAGCTTGATGACATCGGGGGAAGGAAAACTGTTTTTT.